This record covers a single T cell receptor (beta chain). No antigen is known for it. The source of the sample is a study of vaccination and CD4 T cells after COVID-19. The Oncomine TCR Beta short-read assay generated sequence data from the DNA of cultured CD4+ T cells. In TCRdb, the PCR reads were re-called with MiXCR into one record per CDR3 protein. The sample contains 9,000 to 15,000 distinct CDR3 sequences, approximately 53% of which appear only once. Treatment noted: roughly nine-day PBMC culture with coronavirus spike peptide pools or control peptides (ViraFEST assay). Cultures used 2 million or so PBMCs per well, roughly 9.6 IU/ml IL-2 and about 10 ug/ml peptides. Trimming removed 5 bases from V and 2 bases from J; junction bases left unmatched: 1. Germline CDR1 is MDHEN and CDR2 is SYDVKM. The CDR3 is 14 amino acids.

The specimen was CD4+ T cells from blood, cultured in vitro. The sequence was collected from a human donor who had recovered from COVID-19. The chain employs TRBV28 and TRBJ2-3; 10 bases are shared with TRBD2. CDR3 DNA: TGTGCCAGCAGTACTAGCGGGATCACAGATACGCAGTATTTT. Translation gives CASSTSGITDTQYF.